The 22 T cell receptor beta chains listed next were all sequenced from one sample in a study of T-cell reconstitution after alpha-beta-depleted transplantation in children listed by TCRdb under 2016. The library was made by PCR. Sequencing instrument: Illumina HiSeq 2500. Molecular barcoding was employed in the preparation of TCR libraries, with unique molecular identifiers being used to normalize TCRbeta repertoire quantification. TCRdb reprocessed the public reads (quality trimming at Q25 with fastp, clone calling with MiXCR) and kept in-frame beta chains. Each CDR3 protein appears once, grouped with its most common genes and DNA. The sample data list about 640,000 distinct CDR3 sequences, and 16% of these were observed just once. The ten largest clones take up 0.9% to 1.2% of the sample. This sample comprised PBMCs from the stem cell graft donor, obtained from the stem cell graft. The receptors derive from a human donor who donated a stem cell graft to a child with acute myeloid leukemia.

Ten or more counts support this clonotype. The chain has TRBV6-6 and TRBJ1-4, with TRBD1 matching over 10 bases. Germline V CDR1 and CDR2: MNHNY, SVGAGI (reference sequence). The CDR3 totals 13 residues. V lost 8 bases and J lost 7; bases outside the gene matches: 4. DNA for the CDR3: TGTGCCAGCTTTCGGGACAGGGGTGAAAAACTGTTTTTT. This encodes CASFRDRGEKLFF.

This clonotype was counted many times. The rearrangement joins TRBV12-3 or TRBV12-4 to TRBJ1-4, with 9 nucleotides matching TRBD1. There are 15 residues in the CDR3. J was trimmed by 5 bases and V by 5 bases; bases with no gene match: 6. CDR3 amino acids: CASSPQGAGNEKLFF. CDR3 bases: TGTGCCAGCAGTCCACAGGGGGCGGGGAATGAAAAACTGTTTTTT.

The chain couples TRBV7-3 to TRBJ1-2; TRBD1 matches at 9 bases. CDR1 is SGHTA and CDR2 is FQGTGA in the germline V gene. Trimming cost V 3 bases and J 8 bases; bases outside gene matches: 10. The CDR3 has 15 amino acids. The CDR3 is CASSFESTGGRGYTF. In DNA form, the CDR3 reads TGTGCCAGCAGCTTCGAAAGCACAGGGGGCAGGGGCTACACCTTC.

This clonotype appeared many times. The V gene is TRBV7-2, the J gene TRBJ2-5; possible D gene TRBD1, 6 bases. CDR1 and CDR2 (germline): SGHTA, FQGNSA. Trimming stripped 3 bases from V and 13 bases from J, with 15 bases between. This CDR3 has 12 amino acids. The CDR3, as DNA: TGTGCCAGCAGCTTGACCTCTAGAGGGGGGTACTTC. Amino acid sequence: CASSLTSRGGYF. Combining the CDR3 with reference TRBV7-2 and TRBJ2-5 gives the whole variable domain GAGVSQSPSNKVTEKGKDVELRCDPISGHTALYWYRQSLGQGLEFLIYFQGNSAPDKSGLPSDRFSAERTGGSVSTLTIQRTQQEDSAVYLCASSLTSRGGYFGPGTRLLVL.

The chain joins TRBV7-2 to TRBJ2-5, with D maybe TRBD2 (7 bases). Germline CDR1 is SGHTA and CDR2 is FQGNSA. V gave up 5 bases and J gave up 4 bases, with 17 bases separating them. This CDR3 comprises 15 residues. DNA of the CDR3: TGTGCCAGCAGCCAATCCGGGGGGCGTCCAGAGACCCAGTACTTC. Translated: CASSQSGGRPETQYF.

The V and J genes are TRBV7-2 and TRBJ2-1; TRBD2 matches at 14 bases. Germline CDR1 reads SGHTA; CDR2 reads FQGNSA. The trim removed 4 bases at V and 7 bases at J, leaving 6 bases unmatched. There are 16 residues in the CDR3. DNA for the CDR3: TGTGCCAGCAGCTCCGGACTAGCGGGGGGTAGGAATGAGCAGTTCTTC. Protein product: CASSSGLAGGRNEQFF.

The V gene is TRBV24-1, the J gene TRBJ2-3; 8 bases line up with TRBD2. The CDR3 has 16 residues. V lost 3 bases, J lost 6 bases, and 10 bases stayed unmatched. Germline values: CDR1 KGHDR, CDR2 SFDVKD. The CDR3 loop is CATSDPRRGAADTQYF. CDR3 sequence (DNA): TGTGCCACCAGTGATCCTAGGCGGGGGGCGGCGGATACGCAGTATTTT.

The sample holds many counts of this clonotype. This chain joins TRBV10-1 and TRBJ1-2; the match to TRBD1 covers 7 bases. From germline, CDR1 is WNHNN and CDR2 SYGVQD (reference sequence). The J segment lost 7 bases and the V segment lost 4 bases, leaving 3 bases of the junction unmatched. This CDR3 is 12 amino acids long. CDR3 region: CASSADRFGYTF. Written as DNA, the CDR3 is TGCGCCAGCAGTGCGGACAGGTTTGGCTACACCTTC.

This chain uses TRBV4-2 with TRBJ2-1; D unresolved. CDR3 length: 17 residues. Germline values: CDR1 LGHNA, CDR2 YNFKEQ. V dropped 1 base and J dropped 0 bases, with 13 bases sitting between them. The CDR3 loop reads CASSQVSASSSYNEQFF. The DNA for the CDR3 is TGTGCCAGCAGCCAAGTCAGTGCTTCTAGCTCCTACAATGAGCAGTTCTTC.

This clonotype was found many times. The gene calls are TRBV20-1 and TRBJ1-2; a weak D match, TRBD1 (5 bases). With 5 bases removed from V and 3 bases from J, the gap between germline ends came to 16 bases. Germline V CDR1 and CDR2: DFQATT, SNEGSKA (reference sequence). This CDR3 has 14 residues. CDR3 in amino acids: CSAVLRAGHYGYTF. In DNA, the CDR3 is TGCAGTGCTGTCTTACGGGCAGGGCACTATGGCTACACCTTC.

Turning to this clonotype: A much larger clone is a single base away; this may be a read error. The chain is built from TRBV12-3 or TRBV12-4 and TRBJ2-1, with D perhaps TRBD1 or TRBD2 (5 bases each). Trimming took off 3 bases at V and 3 bases at J, with 15 bases between the two ends. CDR3 size: 16 residues. CDR3 nucleotide sequence: TGTGCCAGCAGTTTGGGGGAAGCGGACTGCTACAATGAGCAGTTCTTC. Amino acid sequence: CASSLGEADCYNEQFF.

This clonotype has at least ten counts. The chain carries TRBV29-1 and TRBJ2-3, with no clear D. This CDR3 is 12 amino acids long. Trimming cost V 3 bases and J 4 bases, with 8 bases left between them. Germline assignment: CDR1 SQVTM and CDR2 ANQGSEA. The CDR3 sequence is CSVDPGPDTQYF. In DNA, the CDR3 is TGCAGCGTTGACCCTGGGCCAGATACGCAGTATTTT.

J is TRBJ2-2 and V is TRBV28; D tentatively fits TRBD1 or TRBD2 (5 bases each). The CDR3 sequence is 16 residues long. From germline, CDR1 is MDHEN and CDR2 SYDVKM. Trimming pared 6 bases from V and 6 bases from J, leaving 20 bases between. For the CDR3, the DNA is TGTGCCAGCAGGGGACCTAGACAGTGTAGGGCCGGGGAGCTGTTTTTT. Translating it yields CASRGPRQCRAGELFF.

This clonotype was seen repeatedly, ten times or more. The chain is built from TRBV27 and TRBJ1-2; 8 bases agree with TRBD1. Per the germline V gene, CDR1 is MNHEY and CDR2 is SMNVEV (reference sequence). After removal of 4 bases from V and 2 bases from J, the junction contained 0 bases not matched to a gene. The CDR3 is made up of 13 amino acids. The CDR3 DNA reads as TGTGCCAGCAGTTGGGACAGGAACTATGGCTACACCTTC. It encodes CASSWDRNYGYTF.

This clonotype appeared many times. This rearrangement joins TRBV10-3 to TRBJ1-3; TRBD1 might be the D (6 bases). V was pared by 8 bases and J by 4 bases, with 12 bases between. The germline gives CDR1 ENHRY, CDR2 SYGVKD. This CDR3 is built from 13 residues. The CDR3 protein is CAISTGSGNTIYF. CDR3 in DNA: TGTGCCATCTCGACAGGCAGCGGAAACACCATATATTTT.

This clonotype was counted at least ten times. The gene calls are TRBV27 and TRBJ1-1; no firm D call. V lost 7 bases and J 4 bases, leaving 19 bases between the germline ends. The CDR3 totals 15 residues. Germline lookup yields CDR1 MNHEY and CDR2 SMNVEV (reference sequence). As DNA, the CDR3 is TGTGCCAGCATCTCTATAGTAGGGAGTGGCACTGAAGCTTTCTTT. This translates into CASISIVGSGTEAFF.

This clonotype was found many times. This sequence joins TRBV11-3 and TRBJ2-4, with TRBD1 identical over 10 bases. From germline, CDR1 is SGHNT and CDR2 YENEEA. This CDR3 spans 20 amino acids. With 3 bases clipped from V and 0 bases from J, the junction kept 14 bases outside the gene matches. The CDR3 DNA reads TGTGCCAGCAGCTTCTTCCTCGAACCGGGACAGGGGAAAGCCAAAAACATTCAGTACTTC. It specifies CASSFFLEPGQGKAKNIQYF.

This clonotype was counted at least ten times. The CDR3 nucleotides are TGCAGCGTTGGAGCCTCTGAGAACACTGAAGCTTTCTTT. It encodes CSVGASENTEAFF. This sequence joins TRBV29-1 and TRBJ1-1, with D unresolved. Trimming removed 4 bases at V and 1 base at J, with 10 bases between. Per the germline V gene, CDR1 is SQVTM and CDR2 is ANQGSEA. The CDR3 is 13 amino acids.

This clonotype came up a few times. J is TRBJ1-1 and V is TRBV4-1; D unresolved. Germline CDR1 and CDR2: MGHRA and YSYEKL. Trimming cost V 0 bases and J 1 base, with 9 bases left between them. CDR3 length: 15 amino acids. The CDR3 nucleotides read TGCGCCAGCAGCCAAGATATTTCGGGGAACACTGAAGCTTTCTTT. Translation: CASSQDISGNTEAFF.

This clonotype showed up many times. The chain is built from TRBV20-1 and TRBJ1-6; D may be TRBD1 (5 bases). This CDR3 is 18 amino acids long. The V end lost 5 bases, the J end lost 1 base, and 21 bases lay between the germline ends. Germline-derived CDR1 and CDR2 are DFQATT and SNEGSKA (reference sequence). The CDR3 region is CSADPPGGSESYNSPLHF. The CDR3, as DNA: TGCAGTGCTGACCCTCCGGGGGGTAGTGAATCCTATAATTCACCCCTCCACTTT.

This rearrangement joins TRBV30 to TRBJ2-7, with D uncertain. V lost 0 bases to trimming and J lost 0 bases, with 15 bases between them. Germline-derived CDR1 and CDR2 are GTSNPN and SVGIG (reference sequence). This CDR3 contains 16 residues. For the CDR3, the DNA is TGTGCCTGGAGTGTTCTCTCGACTCCTGGCTCCTACGAGCAGTACTTC. This encodes CAWSVLSTPGSYEQYF.

This clonotype was seen ten or more times. The chain has TRBV20-1 and TRBJ2-5; possible D gene TRBD1, 5 bases. V was shortened by 1 base and J by 4 bases, with 10 bases between the two germline ends. Germline assignment: CDR1 DFQATT and CDR2 SNEGSKA (reference sequence). The CDR3 spans 13 residues. CDR3 region: CSARVAGPETQYF. Here the CDR3 DNA reads TGCAGTGCTAGAGTGGCAGGGCCAGAGACCCAGTACTTC.